This T cell receptor beta chain was recovered during a study of T cells in localized non-small cell lung cancer. Study results and caveats: There was higher T cell clonality in uninvolved adjacent lung than in tumor, and it was highest there. A single tumor region was sequenced, leaving heterogeneity possible. Detection in adjacent lung was observed for a median around 55 of the top 100 tumor clones.

Clones were sequenced by immunoSEQ multiplex PCR, and TCRdb holds only the in-frame ones, with some missing. The sample lists under 50,000 clones; 75% to 90% were seen once. Note on this clone: Its antigen is as yet unknown.

Germline CDR1 and CDR2: LNHDA and SQIVND (reference sequence). J lost 4 bases, V lost 10 bases, and 8 bases had no gene match. This CDR3 is built from 15 residues. The source was peripheral blood mononuclear cells, collected before any cancer treatment. The chain links TRBV19 to TRBJ2-2, with 11 bases aligning to TRBD1. The receptor was derived from a male donor at least 60 years old with stage II lung adenocarcinoma. This CDR3 is CATLRTGGFTGELFF. The CDR3 DNA is TGTGCCACACTGCGGACAGGGGGCTTCACCGGGGAGCTGTTTTTT.